This entry lists 16 T cell receptor beta chains sequenced from one sample in a study of blood T cell repertoires in COVID-19. Assay used: immunoSEQ multiplex PCR; TCRdb lists only in-frame clones, some missing. There are about 97,000 clones in the sample; 80% to 95% occur only once, and roughly 2.1% lies in the top ten. Sample: peripheral blood. The origin of the receptors is a woman in her forties or fifties with COVID-19, enrolled during active disease.

This clone was found once. The chain is built from TRBV2 and TRBJ2-5, with 8 bases identical to TRBD1. V lost 4 bases to trimming and J lost 7 bases; unmatched junction nucleotides: 8. Germline V gene sequence: CDR1 SNHLY, CDR2 FYNNEI. The CDR3 runs 14 residues. CDR3 nucleotide sequence: TGTGCCAGCAGTGCGTTTGGACAGGGAGTGACCCAGTACTTC. This gives the protein CASSAFGQGVTQYF.

J is TRBJ1-2 and V is TRBV18; D is possibly TRBD1 (5 bases). Per the germline V gene, CDR1 is KGHSH and CDR2 is LQKENI. The CDR3 loop spans 13 amino acids. Trimming stripped 1 base from V and 6 bases from J, with 9 bases between. The CDR3 is CASSPRGGDGYTF. In DNA form, the CDR3 reads TGTGCCAGCTCACCACGAGGAGGGGATGGCTACACCTTC.

This clone was found once. CDR3 sequence reads: CASSQEGQGWYGTQYF. CDR3 bases: TGCGCCAGCAGCCAAGAGGGACAGGGGTGGTATGGGACCCAGTACTTC. The V call is TRBV4-1, the J call TRBJ2-5; the match to TRBD1 covers 10 bases. This CDR3 is 16 amino acids long. Germline-derived CDR1 and CDR2 are MGHRA and YSYEKL. Trimming cost V 0 bases and J 7 bases; bases outside gene matches: 8.

This chain uses TRBV28 with TRBJ2-3, with 9 bases lining up with TRBD2. Losses at the gene ends were 3 bases for V and 3 bases for J; bases not matched to a gene: 7. The CDR3 totals 16 residues. CDR1 and CDR2 (germline): MDHEN, SYDVKM. CDR3 in amino acids: CASSFYLAGHTDTQYF. The CDR3 coding sequence is TGTGCCAGCAGTTTTTATCTAGCGGGGCATACAGATACGCAGTATTTT.

This chain uses TRBV28 with TRBJ2-2; D remains unclear. The V end lost 6 bases, the J end lost 3 bases, and 5 bases lay between the germline ends. This CDR3 region has 12 residues. CDR1 is MDHEN and CDR2 is SYDVKM in the germline V gene. The CDR3 here is CASRAYTGELFF. The CDR3 DNA is TGTGCCAGCAGAGCCTACACCGGGGAGCTGTTTTTT. Full variable domain (outside the CDR3, taken from reference TRBV28 and TRBJ2-2): DVKVTQSSRYLVKRTGEKVFLECVQDMDHENMFWYRQDPGLGLRLIYFSYDVKMKEKGDIPEGYSVSREKKERFSLILESASTNQTSMYLCASRAYTGELFFGEGSRLTVL.

This clone was recorded only once. This chain joins TRBV19 and TRBJ1-1, with 9 bases lining up with TRBD1. CDR1 is LNHDA and CDR2 is SQIVND in the germline V gene (reference sequence). The trim removed 9 bases at V and 0 bases at J, leaving 2 bases unmatched. CDR3 size: 13 residues. The CDR3 is CASGTGMNTEAFF. CDR3 in DNA: TGTGCCAGCGGGACAGGGATGAACACTGAAGCTTTCTTT.

The chain carries TRBV15 and TRBJ1-1; perhaps TRBD1 as D (6 bases). The length of the CDR3 is 14 residues. Between the trimmed V and J ends, which lost 3 bases and 1 base, there was a span of 9 bases. Germline-derived CDR1 and CDR2 are LNHNV and YYDKDF (reference sequence). DNA for the CDR3: TGTGCCACCAGCAGCGGACAGACGAACACTGAAGCTTTCTTT. Residues: CATSSGQTNTEAFF.

The V gene is TRBV19, the J gene TRBJ1-4; D may be TRBD1 (5 bases). Trimming took off 4 bases at V and 3 bases at J, with 15 bases between the two ends. The germline V gene encodes CDR1 LNHDA and CDR2 SQIVND (reference sequence). This CDR3 has 16 amino acids. This CDR3 is CASSTSQESANEKLFF. The CDR3 DNA follows: TGTGCCAGTAGTACCTCACAGGAATCAGCTAATGAAAAACTGTTTTTT.

The J gene is TRBJ2-1, the V gene TRBV4-2, with TRBD1 matching 8 bases. After removal of 1 base from V and 3 bases from J, the junction contained 5 bases not matched to a gene. The CDR3 runs 16 residues. In germline, CDR1 is LGHNA, CDR2 YNFKEQ. The CDR3 is CASSQAGQGLYNEQFF. The CDR3 coding sequence is TGTGCCAGCAGCCAAGCTGGACAGGGACTCTACAATGAGCAGTTCTTC.

V gene TRBV5-8 combines with J gene TRBJ2-5, with 10 bases matching TRBD2. The CDR3 covers 16 residues. Per the germline V gene, CDR1 is SGHTS and CDR2 is YDEGEE. With V trimmed by 7 bases and J by 5 bases, 14 bases remained unmatched. The CDR3 sequence: CASGRDLAGAGETQYF. The CDR3 DNA reads as TGTGCCAGCGGACGTGATCTAGCGGGGGCCGGGGAGACCCAGTACTTC.

This chain joins TRBV5-4 and TRBJ1-4; D is possibly TRBD1 (6 bases). The CDR3 totals 16 residues. V was clipped by 0 bases and J by 4 bases, with 13 bases between them. Germline CDR1 and CDR2: SGHNT and YYREEE (reference sequence). CDR3 protein: CASSLGQEGGNEKLFF. For the CDR3, the DNA is TGTGCCAGCAGCTTGGGCCAAGAAGGGGGTAATGAAAAACTGTTTTTT.

The chain combines TRBV4-1 with TRBJ1-1, with 7 bases lining up with TRBD1. The V and J ends lost 6 bases and 6 bases, in that order; junction bases with no gene match: 10. CDR1 MGHRA and CDR2 YSYEKL come from the germline V gene. This CDR3 is built from 14 residues. The DNA of the CDR3 is TGCGCCAGCAGATCCCTGATTAGGGGGCCTGAAGCTTTCTTT. Amino acids: CASRSLIRGPEAFF.

The chain recombines TRBV10-3 with TRBJ2-1, with TRBD1 as a possible D gene (5 bases). Looked up from germline, CDR1 is ENHRY and CDR2 is SYGVKD. This CDR3 region has 11 residues. Deletions cut 10 bases from V and 7 bases from J, with 11 bases between. As DNA, the CDR3 is TGTGCCACTAAGACAGCTAATGAGCAGTTCTTC. Its protein is CATKTANEQFF.

The chain has TRBV24-1 and TRBJ1-5; D is unclear. Germline CDR1 and CDR2: KGHDR and SFDVKD. V dropped 7 bases and J dropped 8 bases, with 11 bases sitting between them. The CDR3 consists of 12 residues. The CDR3 reads CATSLWEEPQHF. CDR3 DNA sequence: TGTGCCACCAGCCTTTGGGAGGAGCCCCAGCATTTT.

This sequence joins TRBV4-1 and TRBJ1-2; 8 nucleotides line up with TRBD1. There are 15 residues in the CDR3. Looked up from germline, CDR1 is MGHRA and CDR2 is YSYEKL. V gave up 0 bases and J gave up 3 bases; unmatched junction bases: 3. CDR3 nucleotide sequence: TGCGCCAGCAGCCAAGATTCGGACAGGGACTATGGCTACACCTTC. The encoded protein is CASSQDSDRDYGYTF.

CDR3 DNA: TGTGCCAGTAGTTCTCAGGGGGCTGGTGACTATGGCTACACCTTC. Amino acids: CASSSQGAGDYGYTF. The chain has TRBV19 and TRBJ1-2, with TRBD1 matching over 8 bases. CDR1 LNHDA and CDR2 SQIVND come from the germline V gene (reference sequence). V shed 5 bases, J shed 3 bases, and the junction held 8 bases outside the gene matches. This CDR3 is 15 amino acids long. Full variable domain (rest looked up from reference TRBV19 and TRBJ1-2): DGGITQSPKYLFRKEGQNVTLSCEQNLNHDAMYWYRQDPGQGLRLIYYSQIVNDFQKGDIAEGYSVSREKKESFPLTVTSAQKNPTAFYLCASSSQGAGDYGYTFGSGTRLTVV.